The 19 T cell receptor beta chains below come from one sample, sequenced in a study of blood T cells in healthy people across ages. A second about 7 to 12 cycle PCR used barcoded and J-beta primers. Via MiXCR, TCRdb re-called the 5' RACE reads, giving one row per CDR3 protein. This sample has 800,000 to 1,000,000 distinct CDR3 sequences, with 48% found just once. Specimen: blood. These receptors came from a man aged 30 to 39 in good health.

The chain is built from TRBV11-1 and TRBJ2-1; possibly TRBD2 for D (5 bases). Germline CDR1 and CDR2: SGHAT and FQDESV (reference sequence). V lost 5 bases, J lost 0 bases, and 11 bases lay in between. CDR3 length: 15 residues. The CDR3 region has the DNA TGTGCCAGCAGCCGGACTGAGAGCTCCTACAATGAGCAGTTCTTC. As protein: CASSRTESSYNEQFF. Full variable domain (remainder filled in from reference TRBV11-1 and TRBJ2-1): EAEVAQSPRYKITEKSQAVAFWCDPISGHATLYWYRQILGQGPELLVQFQDESVVDDSQLPKDRFSAERLKGVDSTLKIQPAELGDSAMYLCASSRTESSYNEQFFGPGTRLTVL.

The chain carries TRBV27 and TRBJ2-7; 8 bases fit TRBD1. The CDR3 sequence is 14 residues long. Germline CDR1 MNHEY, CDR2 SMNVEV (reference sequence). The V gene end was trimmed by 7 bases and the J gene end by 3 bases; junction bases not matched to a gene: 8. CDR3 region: CASNLRDRFYEQYF. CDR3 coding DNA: TGTGCCAGCAACCTCCGGGACAGGTTCTACGAGCAGTACTTC.

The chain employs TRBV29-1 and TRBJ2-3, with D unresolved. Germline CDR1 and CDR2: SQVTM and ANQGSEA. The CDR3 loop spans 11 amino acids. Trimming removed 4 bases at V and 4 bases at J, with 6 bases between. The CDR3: CSVVDPDTQYF. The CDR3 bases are TGCAGCGTTGTGGACCCAGATACGCAGTATTTT.

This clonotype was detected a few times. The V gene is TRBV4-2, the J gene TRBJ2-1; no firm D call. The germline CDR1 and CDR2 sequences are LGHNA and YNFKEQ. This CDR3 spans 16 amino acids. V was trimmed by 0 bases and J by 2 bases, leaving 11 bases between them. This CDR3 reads CASSQDGQLPYNEQFF. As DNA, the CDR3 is TGTGCCAGCAGCCAAGATGGGCAGCTTCCCTACAATGAGCAGTTCTTC.

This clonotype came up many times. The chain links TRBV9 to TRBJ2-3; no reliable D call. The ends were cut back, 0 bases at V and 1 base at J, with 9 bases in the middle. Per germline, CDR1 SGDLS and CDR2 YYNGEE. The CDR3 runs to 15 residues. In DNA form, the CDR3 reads TGTGCCAGCAGCGTAGGAGTTCAGGGCACAGATACGCAGTATTTT. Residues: CASSVGVQGTDTQYF.

CDR3 protein: CASSSQTDSPLHF. CDR3 nucleotide sequence: TGTGCCAGCAGCTCCCAGACGGATTCACCCCTCCACTTT. The J gene is TRBJ1-6, the V gene TRBV7-6, with D uncertain. Trimming stripped 4 bases from V and 8 bases from J, with 9 bases between. Germline-derived CDR1 and CDR2 are SGHVS and FNYEAQ. CDR3 length: 13 amino acids.

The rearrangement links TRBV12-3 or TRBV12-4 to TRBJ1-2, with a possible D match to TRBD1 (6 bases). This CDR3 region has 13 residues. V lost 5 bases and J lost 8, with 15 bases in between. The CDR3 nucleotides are TGTGCCAGCAGTGACACAGGGTTCGGGGGCTACACCTTC. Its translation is CASSDTGFGGYTF.

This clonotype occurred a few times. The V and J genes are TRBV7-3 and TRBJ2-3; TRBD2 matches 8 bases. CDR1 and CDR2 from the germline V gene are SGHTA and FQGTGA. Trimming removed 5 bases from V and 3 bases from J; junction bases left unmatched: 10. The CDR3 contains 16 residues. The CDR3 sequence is CASSPDGRGATDTQYF. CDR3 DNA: TGTGCCAGCAGCCCCGACGGGCGGGGGGCAACAGATACGCAGTATTTT.

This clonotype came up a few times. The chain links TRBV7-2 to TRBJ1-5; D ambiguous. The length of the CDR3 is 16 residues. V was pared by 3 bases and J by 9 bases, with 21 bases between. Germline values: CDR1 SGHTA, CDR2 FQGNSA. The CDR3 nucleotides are TGTGCCAGCAGCTTTCGGGGTGCAGGTGGGGAATCGCCCCAGCATTTT. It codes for CASSFRGAGGESPQHF.

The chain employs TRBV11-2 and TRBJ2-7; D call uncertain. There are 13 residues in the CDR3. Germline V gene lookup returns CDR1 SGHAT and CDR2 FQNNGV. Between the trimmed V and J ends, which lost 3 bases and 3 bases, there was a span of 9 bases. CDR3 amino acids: CASSFTADYEQYF. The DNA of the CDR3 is TGTGCCAGCAGCTTTACAGCCGACTACGAGCAGTACTTC.

CDR3 bases: TGTGCCAGCAGCCAAGCAGGAGTCGAGCAGTACTTC. Encoded protein: CASSQAGVEQYF. The genes are TRBV14 and TRBJ2-7; the D is unclear. V lost 1 base and J 6 bases, leaving 7 bases between the germline ends. The CDR3 is 12 residues long. Germline values: CDR1 SGHDN, CDR2 FVKESK. Filled out from reference TRBV14 and TRBJ2-7, the complete variable domain reads EAGVTQFPSHSVIEKGQTVTLRCDPISGHDNLYWYRRVMGKEIKFLLHFVKESKQDESGMPNNRFLAERTGGTYSTLKVQPAELEDSGVYFCASSQAGVEQYFGPGTRLTVT.

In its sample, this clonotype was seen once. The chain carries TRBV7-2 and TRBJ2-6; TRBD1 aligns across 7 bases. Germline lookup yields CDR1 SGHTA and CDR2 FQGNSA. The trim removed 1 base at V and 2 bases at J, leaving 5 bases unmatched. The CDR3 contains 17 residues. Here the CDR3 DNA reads TGTGCCAGCAGCTTAGTGAAGGGGGCGACTGGGGCCAACGTCCTGACTTTC. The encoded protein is CASSLVKGATGANVLTF.

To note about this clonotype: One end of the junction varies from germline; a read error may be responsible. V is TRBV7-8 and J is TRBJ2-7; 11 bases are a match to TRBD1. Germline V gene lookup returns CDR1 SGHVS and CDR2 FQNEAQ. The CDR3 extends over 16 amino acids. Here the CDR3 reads CANSLWGQGGSYEQYF. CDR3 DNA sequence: TGTGCCAACAGCTTATGGGGACAGGGGGGCTCCTACGAGCAGTACTTC. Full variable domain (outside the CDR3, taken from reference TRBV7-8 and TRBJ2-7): GAGVSQSPRYKVAKRGQDVALRCDPISGHVSLFWYQQALGQGPEFLTYFQNEAQLDKSGLPSDRFFAERPEGSVSTLKIQRTQQEDSAVYLCANSLWGQGGSYEQYFGPGTRLTVT.

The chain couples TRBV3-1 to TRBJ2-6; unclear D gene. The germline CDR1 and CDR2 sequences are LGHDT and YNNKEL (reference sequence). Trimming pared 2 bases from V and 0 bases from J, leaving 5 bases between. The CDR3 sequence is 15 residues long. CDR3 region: CASSQKGSGANVLTF. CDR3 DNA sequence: TGTGCCAGCAGCCAAAAGGGCTCTGGGGCCAACGTCCTGACTTTC. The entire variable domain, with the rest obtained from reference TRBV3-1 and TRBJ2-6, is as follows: DTAVSQTPKYLVTQMGNDKSIKCEQNLGHDTMYWYKQDSKKFLKIMFSYNNKELIINETVPNRFSPKSPDKAHLNLHINSLELGDSAVYFCASSQKGSGANVLTFGAGSRLTVL.

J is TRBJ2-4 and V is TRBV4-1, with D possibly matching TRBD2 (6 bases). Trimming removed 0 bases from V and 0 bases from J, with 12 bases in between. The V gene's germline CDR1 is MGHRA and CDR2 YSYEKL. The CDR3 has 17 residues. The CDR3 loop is CASSQDRGRLAKNIQYF. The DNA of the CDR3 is TGCGCCAGCAGCCAAGATCGGGGGAGATTAGCCAAAAACATTCAGTACTTC.

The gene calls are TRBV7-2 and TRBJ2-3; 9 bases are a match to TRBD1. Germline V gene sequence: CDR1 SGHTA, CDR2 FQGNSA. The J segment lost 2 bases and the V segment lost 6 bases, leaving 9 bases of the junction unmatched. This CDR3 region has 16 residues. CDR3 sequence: CASRISGTGHTDTQYF. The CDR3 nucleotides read TGTGCCAGCAGAATTTCCGGGACAGGGCACACAGATACGCAGTATTTT. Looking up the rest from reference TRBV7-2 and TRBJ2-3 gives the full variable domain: GAGVSQSPSNKVTEKGKDVELRCDPISGHTALYWYRQSLGQGLEFLIYFQGNSAPDKSGLPSDRFSAERTGGSVSTLTIQRTQQEDSAVYLCASRISGTGHTDTQYFGPGTRLTVL.

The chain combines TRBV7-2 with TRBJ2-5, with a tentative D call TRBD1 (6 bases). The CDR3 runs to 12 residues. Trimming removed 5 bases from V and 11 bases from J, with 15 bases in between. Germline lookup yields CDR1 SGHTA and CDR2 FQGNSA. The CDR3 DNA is TGTGCCAGCAGCACCTACAGGGAAGAGCAGTACTTC. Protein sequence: CASSTYREEQYF.

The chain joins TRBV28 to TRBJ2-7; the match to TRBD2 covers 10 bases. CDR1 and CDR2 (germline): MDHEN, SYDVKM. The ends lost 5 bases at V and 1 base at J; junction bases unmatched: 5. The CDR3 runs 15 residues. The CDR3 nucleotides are TGTGCCAGCAGTGGAGCGGGGGGGGTTTCCTACGAGCAGTACTTC. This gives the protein CASSGAGGVSYEQYF.

The CDR3 region has the DNA TGTGCCAGCGGACCCCTTAGGGCAGATACGCAGTATTTT. Residues: CASGPLRADTQYF. This rearrangement joins TRBV7-2 to TRBJ2-3; D call uncertain. The V and J ends lost 8 bases and 4 bases respectively, with 13 bases between them. The germline gives CDR1 SGHTA, CDR2 FQGNSA. The length of the CDR3 is 13 residues.